This TCR beta chain was found in a study of blood T cell repertoires in COVID-19. Profiling relied on immunoSEQ multiplex PCR, and the TCRdb table lists in-frame clones only, not all of them. This sample yields roughly 39,000 clones, of which about 86% are seen a single time; around a fifth belongs to the top ten. This clone has just a few counts. This CDR3 has 14 residues. Deletions cut 4 bases from V and 6 bases from J, with 16 bases between. Germline V gene sequence: CDR1 LGHDT, CDR2 YNNKEL (reference sequence). Material for sequencing was peripheral blood. The sequence was obtained from a man aged 50-60 years in a cohort sampled during active COVID-19. The chain links TRBV3-1 (or the pseudogene TRBV3-2) to TRBJ2-7; TRBD2 is a possible D gene (6 bases). CDR3 sequence reads: CASSPTGGTGEQYF. CDR3 nucleotides: TGTGCCAGCAGCCCGACTGGGGGGACGGGCGAGCAGTACTTC.